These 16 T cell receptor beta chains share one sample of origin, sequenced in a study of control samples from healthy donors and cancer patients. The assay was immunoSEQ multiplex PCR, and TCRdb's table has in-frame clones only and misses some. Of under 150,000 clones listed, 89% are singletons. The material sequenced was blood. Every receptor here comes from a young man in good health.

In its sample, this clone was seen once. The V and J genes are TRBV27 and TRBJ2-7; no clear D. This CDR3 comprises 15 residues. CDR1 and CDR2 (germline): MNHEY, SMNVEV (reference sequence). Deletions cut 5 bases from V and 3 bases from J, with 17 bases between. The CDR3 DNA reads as TGTGCCAGCAGTGCTTCCAGCTACTGGGACTACGAGCAGTACTTC. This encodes CASSASSYWDYEQYF.

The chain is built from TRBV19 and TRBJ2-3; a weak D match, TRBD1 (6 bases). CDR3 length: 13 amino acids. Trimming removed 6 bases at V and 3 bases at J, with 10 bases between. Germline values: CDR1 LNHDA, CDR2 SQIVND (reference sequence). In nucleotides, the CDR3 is TGTGCCAGTAGAGCAACAGGGACAGATACGCAGTATTTT. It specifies CASRATGTDTQYF.

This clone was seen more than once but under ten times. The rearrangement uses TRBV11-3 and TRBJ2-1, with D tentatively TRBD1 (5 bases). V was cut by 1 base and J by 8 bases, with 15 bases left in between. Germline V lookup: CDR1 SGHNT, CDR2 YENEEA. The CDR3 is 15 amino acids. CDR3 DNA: TGTGCCAGCAGCTTAGTGGCAGGGAAGTTGGATGAGCAGTTCTTC. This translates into CASSLVAGKLDEQFF.

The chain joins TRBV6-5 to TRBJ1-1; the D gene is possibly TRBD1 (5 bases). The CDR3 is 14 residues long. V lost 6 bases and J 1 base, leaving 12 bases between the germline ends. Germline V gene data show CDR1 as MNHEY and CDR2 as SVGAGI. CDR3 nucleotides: TGTGCCAGCAGACTACCGGGGGGGAACACTGAAGCTTTCTTT. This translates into CASRLPGGNTEAFF.

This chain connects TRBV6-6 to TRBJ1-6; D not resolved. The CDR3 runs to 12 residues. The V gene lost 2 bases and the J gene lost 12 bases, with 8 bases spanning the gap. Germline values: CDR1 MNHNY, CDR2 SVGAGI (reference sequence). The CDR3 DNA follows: TGTGCCAGCAGTTACCCCCTCGAACCCCTCCACTTT. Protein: CASSYPLEPLHF.

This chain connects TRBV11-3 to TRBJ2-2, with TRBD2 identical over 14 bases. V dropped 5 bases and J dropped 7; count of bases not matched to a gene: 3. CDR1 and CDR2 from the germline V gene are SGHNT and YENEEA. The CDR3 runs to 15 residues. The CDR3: CASSATSGGVGELFF. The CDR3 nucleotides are TGTGCCAGCAGCGCGACTAGCGGGGGGGTCGGGGAGCTGTTTTTT.

The CDR3 is CASSDRSNRYYEQYF. CDR3 DNA: TGTGCCAGCAGTGATCGGAGCAACAGGTACTACGAGCAGTACTTC. The rearrangement links TRBV6-4 to TRBJ2-7; D possibly corresponds to TRBD1 (5 bases). The CDR3 is 15 residues long. Looked up from germline, CDR1 is MRHNA and CDR2 is SNTAGT. V was clipped by 3 bases and J by 3 bases, with 15 bases between them.

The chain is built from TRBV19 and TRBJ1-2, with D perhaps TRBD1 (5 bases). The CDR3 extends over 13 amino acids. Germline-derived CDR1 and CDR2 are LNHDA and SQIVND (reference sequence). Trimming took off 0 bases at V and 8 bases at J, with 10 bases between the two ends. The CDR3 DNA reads TGTGCCAGTAGTATAGATCGGTGGGGCGGCTACACCTTC. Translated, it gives CASSIDRWGGYTF.

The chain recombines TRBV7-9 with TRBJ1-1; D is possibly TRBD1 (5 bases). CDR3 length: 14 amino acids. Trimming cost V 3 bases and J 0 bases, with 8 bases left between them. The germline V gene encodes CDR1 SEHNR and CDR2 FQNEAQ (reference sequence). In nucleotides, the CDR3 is TGTGCCAGCAGCTTTCGACAGCTGAACACTGAAGCTTTCTTT. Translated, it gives CASSFRQLNTEAFF. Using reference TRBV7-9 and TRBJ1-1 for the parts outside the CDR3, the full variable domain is DTGVSQNPRHKITKRGQNVTFRCDPISEHNRLYWYRQTLGQGPEFLTYFQNEAQLEKSRLLSDRFSAERPKGSFSTLEIQRTEQGDSAMYLCASSFRQLNTEAFFGQGTRLTVV.

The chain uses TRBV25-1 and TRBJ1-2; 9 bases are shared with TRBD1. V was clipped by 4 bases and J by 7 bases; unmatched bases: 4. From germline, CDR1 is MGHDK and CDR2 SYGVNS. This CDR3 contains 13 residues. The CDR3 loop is CASSARTGAGYTF. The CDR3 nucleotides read TGTGCCAGCAGTGCCAGGACAGGGGCTGGCTACACCTTC.

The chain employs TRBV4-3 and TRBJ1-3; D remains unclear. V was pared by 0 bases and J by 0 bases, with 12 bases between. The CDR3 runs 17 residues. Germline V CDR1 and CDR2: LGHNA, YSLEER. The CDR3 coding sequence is TGCGCCAGCAGCCAAGAGAAGGACGGTAGCTCTGGAAACACCATATATTTT. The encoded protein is CASSQEKDGSSGNTIYF.

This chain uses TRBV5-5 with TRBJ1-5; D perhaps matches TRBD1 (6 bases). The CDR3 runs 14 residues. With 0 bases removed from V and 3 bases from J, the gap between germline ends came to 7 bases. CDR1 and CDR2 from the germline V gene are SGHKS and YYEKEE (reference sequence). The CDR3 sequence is CASSLGQDNQPQHF. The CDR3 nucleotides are TGTGCCAGCAGCTTGGGACAGGACAATCAGCCCCAGCATTTT.

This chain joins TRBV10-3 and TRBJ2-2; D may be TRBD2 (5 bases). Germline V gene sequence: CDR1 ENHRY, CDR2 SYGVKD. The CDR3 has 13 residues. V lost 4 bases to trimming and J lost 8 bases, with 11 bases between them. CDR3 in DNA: TGTGCCATCAGTGCCGGGAACAAAGGGGAGCTGTTTTTT. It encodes CAISAGNKGELFF.

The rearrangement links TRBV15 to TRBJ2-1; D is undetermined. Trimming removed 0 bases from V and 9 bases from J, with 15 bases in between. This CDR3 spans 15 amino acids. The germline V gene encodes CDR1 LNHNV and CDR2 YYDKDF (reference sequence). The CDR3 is CATSRDSLFETEQFF. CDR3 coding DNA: TGTGCCACCAGCAGAGATTCTTTATTCGAGACTGAGCAGTTCTTC.

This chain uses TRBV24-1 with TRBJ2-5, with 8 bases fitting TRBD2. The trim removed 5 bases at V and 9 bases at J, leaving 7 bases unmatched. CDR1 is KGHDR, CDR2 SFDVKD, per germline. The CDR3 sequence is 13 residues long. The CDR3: CATSAAGGSSQYF. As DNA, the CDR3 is TGTGCCACCAGTGCGGCGGGAGGATCCTCCCAGTACTTC.

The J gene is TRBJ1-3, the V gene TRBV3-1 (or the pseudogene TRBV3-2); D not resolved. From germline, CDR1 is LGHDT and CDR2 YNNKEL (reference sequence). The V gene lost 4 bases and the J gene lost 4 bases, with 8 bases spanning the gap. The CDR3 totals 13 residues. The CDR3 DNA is TGTGCCAGCAGCCCCGCGACAGGAAACACCATATATTTT. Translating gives CASSPATGNTIYF.